This T cell receptor (beta chain) was sequenced during a study of Graves' ophthalmopathy and Graves' hyperthyroidism (dated by TCRdb to between 2018 and 2020). Regarding the research as a whole: Peripheral blood samples were taken at the time of initial diagnosis, before any treatment was given. The study used signatures of the TCR beta repertoire to tell Graves' ophthalmopathy apart from Graves' hyperthyroidism and to predict which patients would progress to ophthalmopathy. In total, some 140 blood samples were TCR-sequenced: approximately 42 ophthalmopathy, about 75 hyperthyroidism and about 17 hyperthyroidism-to-ophthalmopathy patients. To explore V-J signatures that distinguish ophthalmopathy from hyperthyroidism, a discovery set of 90 to 100 patients was enrolled, made up of over 40 with ophthalmopathy and 57 with stable hyperthyroidism. The independent validation cohort included approximately 19 hyperthyroidism patients plus 17 patients who later progressed from hyperthyroidism to ophthalmopathy. In six hyperthyroidism patients, the T-cell repertoire of thyroid tissue was compared with the T-cell repertoire of blood. Following sample collection, hyperthyroidism patients were given methimazole at a starting dose of 30 mg daily, and ophthalmopathy patients were given high-dose intravenous methylprednisolone. On the study overall, not on this receptor specifically: Sample size was not predetermined statistically, and investigators were not blinded to group allocation. In validation, the model predicted ophthalmopathy progression with 55% to 71% sensitivity and approximately 78% specificity; fewer than 15 predicted patients were CT-confirmed with GO in a median of 6.5 months. Among expanded thyroid clonotypes with frequency above 0.001, most also showed up in blood, which suggests that blood repertoires may reflect the thyroid immune response. Ophthalmopathy was separated from stable hyperthyroidism by the 13-signature model with about 90% sensitivity and roughly 82% specificity in cross-validation and with 80%/75% in the test set.

Inclusive of the bounding cysteine and phenylalanine, the CDR3 is 15 residues long. The only DNA kept is the CDR3, 45 bases in frame from the first base. The germline V gene (reference sequence) yields WNHNN for CDR1 and SYGVQD for CDR2. About this clonotype itself: Its antigen is not yet known. An end of the junction does not agree with germline; a read error may underlie this.

For repertoire sequencing, the TCR beta CDR3 regions were amplified from RNA transcripts. The first round of RT-PCR was done with HTBI primers and the Qiagen OneStep RT-PCR kit, and was followed by a second round of multiplex PCR, then size selection and purification. The libraries underwent paired-end sequencing with 100 bp reads on an Illumina HiSeq2000. In the paper's pipeline: SOAPnuke was used to process the reads, throwing out any read that had adapters, had uncalled bases, had a mean Phred below 15, or lacked an exact constant-primer or identifier match. COPE v1.2.5 was used to merge the high-quality paired reads. Clonotypes were defined as unique nucleotide sequences and were aligned to IMGT TRB V, D and J references using MiTCR v1.1. Only V-J combinations with frequency above 0.0001 were analysed, covering 99.2% of repertoires. For each V-J combination, a TCR clonal expansion and chaos score was defined as F50 clonal expansion divided by the chaos observed in the TCRdist matrix. Welch's t-statistics and random forest were used to reduce the features to 10 to 15 V-J combinations, which were then used as input to a naive Bayes classifier. The similarity between thyroid and blood repertoires was quantified using the Morisita-Horn index. The public reads were reprocessed in TCRdb via fastp at Q25 and MiXCR, keeping in-frame beta chains. Rows are unified per CDR3 protein, each entry keeping the most common DNA and genes. The authors' filters were not applied to this entry. For this sample there are 200,000 to 250,000 distinct CDR3 sequences; around 45% appear just once. Approximately 51% of the sample goes to the ten largest clones.

The ophthalmopathy patients had moderately to severely active disease, with a Clinical Activity Score of 3 or higher, a NOSPECS grade of 4 or higher, and a disease duration of less than 3 months. Patients were excluded if they had other autoimmune diseases, uncontrolled infections, pregnancy or lactation. Diagnosis relied on clinical symptoms, serum thyroxine, TRAb, thyroid ultrasound and orbital computed tomography. Ficoll-Paque density gradient centrifugation was used to isolate PBMCs from approximately 10 ml of fresh peripheral blood. Total RNA was extracted with Trizol reagent and quality-checked on an Agilent 2100 Bioanalyzer.

The sequence was collected from an adult man with Graves' ophthalmopathy. The chain is assembled from TRBV10-1 and TRBJ1-1; the D region possibly corresponds to TRBD1 (5 bases align). The sequencing input was peripheral blood. The DNA reads TGCGCCAGCTGTGACGTAAATCGGGGCAACACTGAAGCTTTCTTT. Its protein reads: CASCDVNRGNTEAFF.